A single sample gave rise to the 9 T cell receptor beta chains below, sequenced in a study of blood T cell repertoires in COVID-19. Profiled with immunoSEQ multiplex PCR; TCRdb holds only in-frame clones, not every one. The sample lists more than 200,000 clones, 80% occurring once. The specimen sequenced was PBMCs or T cells enriched from blood (not recorded which). The receptors derive from a man aged 25 to 40 with acute COVID-19.

The chain couples TRBV7-3 to TRBJ2-1; the D is unclear. Germline values: CDR1 SGHTA, CDR2 FQGTGA. The CDR3 length is 13 residues. Between the trimmed V and J ends, which lost 5 bases and 3 bases, there was a span of 8 bases. CDR3 bases: TGTGCCAGCAGCCCCGACAACTACAATGAGCAGTTCTTC. This encodes CASSPDNYNEQFF.

The rearrangement uses TRBV5-1 and TRBJ2-7; 7 positions agree with TRBD2. The germline gives CDR1 SGHRS, CDR2 YFSETQ. This CDR3 is built from 15 residues. Losses at the gene ends were 4 bases for V and 2 bases for J; bases not matched to a gene: 9. The CDR3, as DNA: TGCGCCAGCAGCACCATGGGGGGGAACACCTACGAGCAGTACTTC. Its protein product is CASSTMGGNTYEQYF. Drawing the rest from reference TRBV5-1 and TRBJ2-7, the complete variable domain is KAGVTQTPRYLIKTRGQQVTLSCSPISGHRSVSWYQQTPGQGLQFLFEYFSETQRNKGNFPGRFSGRQFSNSRSEMNVSTLELGDSALYLCASSTMGGNTYEQYFGPGTRLTVT.

The chain has TRBV7-3 and TRBJ2-5; TRBD1 matches at 10 bases. The CDR3 sequence is 13 residues long. Germline values: CDR1 SGHTA, CDR2 FQGTGA. Losses at the gene ends were 10 bases for V and 0 bases for J; bases not matched to a gene: 2. The CDR3: CATGTGDQETQYF. The CDR3 DNA reads as TGTGCCACCGGGACAGGGGACCAAGAGACCCAGTACTTC.

This clone came up a few times. The chain combines TRBV27 with TRBJ1-2, with 8 bases matching TRBD1. V was clipped by 6 bases and J by 3 bases; unmatched bases: 6. CDR1 is MNHEY and CDR2 is SMNVEV in the germline V gene (reference sequence). This CDR3 is 14 amino acids long. The DNA of the CDR3 is TGTGCCAGCAGCTCAGGGGGCGCCGACTATGGCTACACCTTC. As protein: CASSSGGADYGYTF.

The chain links TRBV28 to TRBJ1-5, with a weak D call TRBD1 (5 bases). In germline, CDR1 is MDHEN, CDR2 SYDVKM. The CDR3 is 14 residues long. Deletions cut 5 bases from V and 7 bases from J, with 15 bases between. The CDR3 reads CASSPAGGGQPQHF. The CDR3 DNA reads as TGTGCCAGCAGTCCGGCGGGGGGAGGACAGCCCCAGCATTTT.

This sequence joins TRBV28 and TRBJ2-7, with D possibly being TRBD2 (5 bases). Trimming took 1 base from V and 1 from J, leaving 8 bases between them. The CDR3 totals 14 residues. CDR1 and CDR2 from the germline V gene are MDHEN and SYDVKM. CDR3 in DNA: TGTGCCAGCAGTTTATTGGCGGGTTCCTACGAGCAGTACTTC. It encodes CASSLLAGSYEQYF. The full variable domain, rest sourced from reference TRBV28 and TRBJ2-7, is DVKVTQSSRYLVKRTGEKVFLECVQDMDHENMFWYRQDPGLGLRLIYFSYDVKMKEKGDIPEGYSVSREKKERFSLILESASTNQTSMYLCASSLLAGSYEQYFGPGTRLTVT.

The chain uses TRBV13 and TRBJ1-4; D unclear. Looked up from germline, CDR1 is PRHDT and CDR2 is FYEKMQ (reference sequence). This CDR3 is built from 14 residues. The V end lost 3 bases, the J end lost 10 bases, and 15 bases lay between the germline ends. The CDR3: CASSFGGSGAKLFF. In DNA form, the CDR3 reads TGTGCCAGCAGCTTCGGCGGCAGCGGCGCAAAACTGTTTTTT.

The genes are TRBV6-1 and TRBJ1-5; D is unclear. V was shortened by 3 bases and J by 9 bases, with 12 bases between the two germline ends. Germline V gives CDR1 MNHNS, CDR2 SASEGT. The CDR3 spans 13 residues. DNA for the CDR3: TGTGCCAGCAGTGACCGAGGGAACAGGCCCCAGCATTTT. It yields the protein CASSDRGNRPQHF.

This sequence joins TRBV5-1 and TRBJ2-1, with 8 bases fitting TRBD2. The germline CDR1 and CDR2 sequences are SGHRS and YFSETQ. CDR3 length: 16 amino acids. Trimming took 2 bases from V and 0 from J; bases not matched to a gene: 4. DNA of the CDR3: TGCGCCAGCAGCTTAAGAAGCGGGAGCTCCTACAATGAGCAGTTCTTC. It specifies CASSLRSGSSYNEQFF.